This TCR beta chain was identified during a study of beta chain features in type 1 diabetes. Points on this clone: What it binds is not known.

cDNA synthesis used the whole RNA isolate, giving expressed TCRB sequences. Assay: immunoSEQ multiplex PCR; the TCRdb copy retains only in-frame clones and omits some. The sample comprises about 470,000 clones, approximately 28% of which are singletons, and roughly 0.066% rests with the top ten. Germline-derived CDR1 and CDR2 are SGHRS and YFSETQ. The CDR3 is 14 residues long. V was clipped by 4 bases and J by 10 bases; unmatched bases: 7. The study, taken as a whole, reports: Any role of HLA type in TCRB rearrangement remained unresolved here.

The TCR was taken from a man aged 18 to 30 in good health. The chain carries TRBV5-1 and TRBJ2-1, with 11 positions matching TRBD2. Material: naive CD4+ T cells from blood. The CDR3 protein is CASSPALAGVEQFF. In nucleotides, the CDR3 is TGCGCCAGCAGCCCGGCACTAGCGGGAGTGGAGCAGTTCTTC.